This T cell receptor beta chain is from a study of T cell responses to AZD1222 COVID-19 vaccine. The repertoire was sequenced with immunoSEQ multiplex PCR; TCRdb's copy has only in-frame clones and lacks some. The table lists 100,000 to 120,000 clones, 81% of them singletons, with approximately 5% in the top ten. This sequence was found in an adult in good health. Sample: peripheral blood, taken on day 0 of AZD1222 vaccination.

CDR3 nucleotides: TGTGCCAGCACCAGCCTAAGAGCCGGGACCTCGGACTACACCTTC. Translating it yields CASTSLRAGTSDYTF. The chain recombines TRBV2 with TRBJ1-2; TRBD1 might be the D (5 bases). The CDR3 consists of 15 residues. The ends were cut back, 7 bases at V and 10 bases at J, with 25 bases in the middle. Germline V gene lookup returns CDR1 SNHLY and CDR2 FYNNEI.